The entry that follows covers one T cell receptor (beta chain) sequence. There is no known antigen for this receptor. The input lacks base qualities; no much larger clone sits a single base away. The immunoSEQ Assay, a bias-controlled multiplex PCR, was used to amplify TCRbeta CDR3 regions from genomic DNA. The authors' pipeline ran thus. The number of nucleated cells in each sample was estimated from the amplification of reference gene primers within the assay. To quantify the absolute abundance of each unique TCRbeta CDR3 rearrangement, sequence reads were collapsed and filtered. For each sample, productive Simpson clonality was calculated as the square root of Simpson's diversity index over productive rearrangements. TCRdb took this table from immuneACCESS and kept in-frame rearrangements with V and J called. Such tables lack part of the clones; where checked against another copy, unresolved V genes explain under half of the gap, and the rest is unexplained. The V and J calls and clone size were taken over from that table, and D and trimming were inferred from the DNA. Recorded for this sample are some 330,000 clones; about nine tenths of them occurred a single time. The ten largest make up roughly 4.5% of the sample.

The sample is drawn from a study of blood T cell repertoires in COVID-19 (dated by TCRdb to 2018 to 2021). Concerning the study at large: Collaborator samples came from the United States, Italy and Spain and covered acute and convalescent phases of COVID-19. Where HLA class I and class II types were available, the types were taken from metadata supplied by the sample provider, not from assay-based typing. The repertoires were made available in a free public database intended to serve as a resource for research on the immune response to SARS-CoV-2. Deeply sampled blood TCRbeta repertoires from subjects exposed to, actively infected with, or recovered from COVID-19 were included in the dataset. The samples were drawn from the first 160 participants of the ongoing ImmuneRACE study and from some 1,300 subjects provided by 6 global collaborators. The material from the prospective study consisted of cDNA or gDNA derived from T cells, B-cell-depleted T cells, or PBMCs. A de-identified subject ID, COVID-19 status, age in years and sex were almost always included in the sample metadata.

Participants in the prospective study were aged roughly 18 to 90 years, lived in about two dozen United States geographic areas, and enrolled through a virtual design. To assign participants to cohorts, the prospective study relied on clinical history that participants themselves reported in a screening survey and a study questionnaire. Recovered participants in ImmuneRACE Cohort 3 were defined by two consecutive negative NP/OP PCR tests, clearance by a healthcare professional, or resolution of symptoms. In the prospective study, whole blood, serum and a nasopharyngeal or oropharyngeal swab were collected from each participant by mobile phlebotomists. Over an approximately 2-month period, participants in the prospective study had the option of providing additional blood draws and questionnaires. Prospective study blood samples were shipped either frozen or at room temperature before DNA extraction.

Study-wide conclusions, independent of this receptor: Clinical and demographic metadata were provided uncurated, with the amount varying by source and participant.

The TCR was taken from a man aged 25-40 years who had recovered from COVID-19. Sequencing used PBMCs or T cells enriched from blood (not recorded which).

The CDR3 reads as follows: CASSQDGVRTANYGYTF. DNA sequence: TGCGCCAGCAGCCAAGATGGCGTCAGGACAGCTAACTATGGCTACACCTTC. The sequence joins TRBV4-1 to TRBJ1-2; matching of 6 bases hints at TRBD1 as the D gene. The germline V gene supplies CDR1 MGHRA and CDR2 YSYEKL. V gives up 0 bases and J gives up 0 bases, and the segment between their germline ends measures 14 bases. The CDR3 starts with the cysteine, ends with the phenylalanine, and has 17 residues. The DNA shown is the 51-base CDR3, in frame from base 1.